This passage covers 11 T cell receptor beta chains from one sample sequenced in a study of OX40 agonist ivuxolimab in advanced cancers. Generated by immunoSEQ multiplex PCR, the TCRdb table keeps only in-frame clones and is missing some. In the table there are 40,000 to 50,000 clones, roughly 90% of which are singletons. The material sequenced was CD4+ or CD8+ T cells sorted from blood, taken in a trial of the OX40 agonist ivuxolimab. These TCRs come from an adult with an advanced solid tumor such as melanoma, head and neck, liver or kidney cancer.

The chain couples TRBV6-1 to TRBJ2-3, with D perhaps TRBD2 (6 bases). Germline values: CDR1 MNHNS, CDR2 SASEGT. The V end lost 5 bases, the J end lost 6 bases, and 12 bases lay between the germline ends. The CDR3 sequence is 13 residues long. The CDR3 spells CASSLASGDTQYF. The CDR3 DNA reads TGTGCCAGCAGTCTAGCGTCAGGGGATACGCAGTATTTT.

This clone has more than one count but fewer than ten. This chain joins TRBV6-6 and TRBJ1-1, with unresolved D. V lost 5 bases and J 1 base, leaving 11 bases between the germline ends. The CDR3 runs to 14 residues. Germline CDR1 MNHNY, CDR2 SVGAGI (reference sequence). CDR3 sequence: CASSLRSKNTEAFF. The DNA of the CDR3 is TGTGCCAGCAGTCTCCGGTCCAAGAACACTGAAGCTTTCTTT.

The chain couples TRBV4-3 to TRBJ2-1; 9 bases agree with TRBD1. Germline V gene sequence: CDR1 LGHNA, CDR2 YSLEER. The J segment lost 2 bases and the V segment lost 3 bases, leaving 2 bases of the junction unmatched. This CDR3 is built from 15 residues. The CDR3 loop is CASSQDRGAYNEQFF. As DNA, the CDR3 is TGCGCCAGCAGCCAGGACAGGGGTGCCTACAATGAGCAGTTCTTC.

The V call is TRBV28, the J call TRBJ2-1; 15 nucleotides agree with TRBD2. CDR3 size: 20 residues. V lost 3 bases, J lost 7 bases, and 16 bases stayed unmatched. Germline V gene data show CDR1 as MDHEN and CDR2 as SYDVKM. CDR3: CASSFGGRTSGRAGVNEQFF. In DNA form, the CDR3 reads TGTGCCAGCAGTTTCGGAGGGAGGACTAGCGGGAGGGCGGGGGTTAATGAGCAGTTCTTC.

The CDR3 protein is CASSVATGSTGVNTGELFF. In DNA, the CDR3 is TGTGCCAGCAGCGTAGCTACAGGGAGTACAGGGGTGAACACCGGGGAGCTGTTTTTT. V gene TRBV9 combines with J gene TRBJ2-2; 7 bases fit TRBD1. The CDR3 runs 19 residues. In germline, CDR1 is SGDLS, CDR2 YYNGEE. V trimming: 0 bases; J trimming: 1 base; junction bases outside the gene matches: 12.

Details on this clone: At one boundary the junction diverges from the germline segment, which might be a read error. The chain uses TRBV5-6 and TRBJ2-7; TRBD1 matches at 7 bases. Germline-derived CDR1 and CDR2 are SGHDT and YYEEEE. The CDR3 sequence is 14 residues long. The CDR3 DNA follows: TGTGCCAGCAGTCCGAAGACAGGGATTTACGGGCAGTACTTC. Its protein product is CASSPKTGIYGQYF. The whole variable domain, filled in from reference TRBV5-6 and TRBJ2-7, reads DAGVTQSPTHLIKTRGQQVTLRCSPKSGHDTVSWYQQALGQGPQFIFQYYEEEERQRGNFPDRFSGHQFPNYSSELNVNALLLGDSALYLCASSPKTGIYGQYFGPGTRLTVT.

The V and J genes are TRBV15 and TRBJ2-7; 9 bases are a match to TRBD1. The CDR3 extends over 14 amino acids. V lost 5 bases and J lost 3; bases outside the gene matches: 5. The germline V gene has CDR1 LNHNV and CDR2 YYDKDF (reference sequence). The CDR3 nucleotides are TGTGCCACCAGCCGAGGACAGGGGATCTACGAGCAGTACTTC. Its protein is CATSRGQGIYEQYF.

The chain recombines TRBV2 with TRBJ1-3; no firm D call. Germline CDR1 SNHLY, CDR2 FYNNEI. Trimming removed 5 bases from V and 0 bases from J, with 11 bases in between. This CDR3 has 15 amino acids. CDR3 nucleotides: TGTGCCAGCAGTCCCGACTCTAGCTCTGGAAACACCATATATTTT. As protein: CASSPDSSSGNTIYF. The whole variable domain, filled in from reference TRBV2 and TRBJ1-3, reads EPEVTQTPSHQVTQMGQEVILRCVPISNHLYFYWYRQILGQKVEFLVSFYNNEISEKSEIFDDQFSVERPDGSNFTLKIRSTKLEDSAMYFCASSPDSSSGNTIYFGEGSWLTVV.

The chain uses TRBV9 and TRBJ2-5; 7 bases match TRBD2. CDR1 SGDLS and CDR2 YYNGEE come from the germline V gene. The length of the CDR3 is 14 residues. The V segment lost 0 bases and the J segment 3 bases; nucleotides outside the gene matches: 2. The CDR3 DNA follows: TGTGCCAGCAGCGTAGGGCTAGCGGAAGAGACCCAGTACTTC. Protein: CASSVGLAEETQYF.

A remark on this clone: A read error may produce the germline difference seen at one junction end. This rearrangement joins TRBV7-7 to TRBJ2-1, with 8 positions matching TRBD1. CDR3 length: 15 residues. Germline V lookup: CDR1 SSHAT, CDR2 FNYEAQ (reference sequence). The CDR3 spells CASSYGTGPGNEQFF. Here the CDR3 DNA reads TGTGCTAGCAGCTACGGGACAGGTCCGGGCAATGAGCAGTTCTTC.

In its sample, this clone was seen once. The chain links TRBV4-1 to TRBJ2-3; perhaps TRBD1 as D (5 bases). The CDR3 has 14 amino acids. Trimming left V 2 bases short and J 6 bases short, with 12 bases between. From germline, CDR1 is MGHRA and CDR2 YSYEKL. CDR3 amino acids: CASSQINRGDTQYF. Here the CDR3 DNA reads TGCGCCAGCAGCCAAATCAATAGGGGTGATACGCAGTATTTT.